The present T cell receptor (beta chain) was sequenced within a study of metastatic and nonmetastatic thyroid tumors. Study context: The comparison covered peripheral blood and tumor or nodule tissue in malignant and benign thyroid patients.

The CDR3 is made up of 15 amino acids. Germline CDR1 reads SGHTA; CDR2 reads FQGNSA. Trimming took 5 bases from V and 4 from J, leaving 15 bases between them. For this clone: No antigen is known for it.

The study, taken as a whole, reports: Compared with benign nodules, malignant thyroid tumors were reported to have significantly higher TCR beta diversity in both blood and tumor.

Original processing methods: A papillary thyroid cancer distant-metastasis classifier was built from CDR3 differences across clinicopathological groups. TCRdb reprocessed the PCR reads via MiXCR. The authors' filters were not applied to this entry. The data contain roughly 55,000 clones, around 15% of them singletons. Thyroid surgery took place with no prior treatment in any patient. This receptor was obtained from a male donor with papillary thyroid cancer or a benign thyroid nodule (not recorded which). Some clones in this sample may be carry-over from other donors' samples. What was sequenced was blood. This chain uses TRBV7-2 with TRBJ1-3; D is ambiguous. In nucleotides, the CDR3 is TGTGCCAGCAGCCCGAACACCGGCCGGGGAAACACCATATATTTT. This sequence encodes CASSPNTGRGNTIYF.